The next 21 T cell receptor beta chains were all read from a single sample in a study of blood T cells in healthy people across ages. Next came a second PCR, run for roughly 6 to 11 cycles, which used a sample-barcoded 5' primer along with a J-beta primer mix. One entry per CDR3 protein results from TCRdb running MiXCR on the 5' RACE reads. The data contain 380,000 or so distinct CDR3 sequences, roughly half of them singletons. The sequenced material came from blood. These receptors were obtained from a man in his 60s in good health.

The chain employs TRBV14 and TRBJ2-4, with TRBD1 matching over 7 bases. The tail of the sequence fits TRBJ2-5 better, so the J call may be wrong. Germline CDR1 SGHDN, CDR2 FVKESK. The CDR3 extends over 14 amino acids. DNA for the CDR3: TGTGCCAGCACTCGGACAGGACTTCAAGAGACCCAGTACTTC. Amino acids: CASTRTGLQETQYF.

V is TRBV6-2 or TRBV6-3 and J is TRBJ2-5; D gene ambiguous. This CDR3 is built from 14 residues. Trimming took 5 bases from V and 0 from J, leaving 10 bases between them. CDR1 and CDR2 (germline): MNHEY, SVGEGT. DNA for the CDR3: TGTGCCAGCAGTCGTCGGCGAGACCAAGAGACCCAGTACTTC. Translated: CASSRRRDQETQYF.

This clonotype was picked up many times. The J gene is TRBJ2-1, the V gene TRBV5-1; the match to TRBD2 covers 13 bases. Germline V gene data show CDR1 as SGHRS and CDR2 as YFSETQ. The CDR3 extends over 16 amino acids. The V segment lost 4 bases and the J segment 4 bases; nucleotides outside the gene matches: 5. CDR3 coding DNA: TGCGCCAGCAGCGCGACTAGCGGGAGGCTTTACAATGAGCAGTTCTTC. Residues: CASSATSGRLYNEQFF.

The chain couples TRBV7-9 to TRBJ2-5; possibly TRBD1 for D (6 bases). V was pared by 6 bases and J by 11 bases, with 16 bases between. Germline loops: CDR1 SEHNR, CDR2 FQNEAQ (reference sequence). This CDR3 is built from 12 residues. CDR3: CASRAGAGEQYF. The CDR3 DNA sequence: TGTGCCAGCAGGGCAGGGGCGGGTGAGCAGTACTTC. Complete variable domain (other parts from reference TRBV7-9 and TRBJ2-5): DTGVSQNPRHKITKRGQNVTFRCDPISEHNRLYWYRQTLGQGPEFLTYFQNEAQLEKSRLLSDRFSAERPKGSFSTLEIQRTEQGDSAMYLCASRAGAGEQYFGPGTRLLVL.

The genes are TRBV5-4 and TRBJ2-3; D may be TRBD2 (6 bases). V was cut by 0 bases and J by 4 bases, with 12 bases left in between. Germline V gene lookup returns CDR1 SGHNT and CDR2 YYREEE (reference sequence). The CDR3 totals 15 residues. As DNA, the CDR3 is TGTGCCAGCAGCTTGGACGGGGGTTCCGCAGATACGCAGTATTTT. As protein: CASSLDGGSADTQYF.

This clonotype turned up a few times. The chain joins TRBV29-1 to TRBJ1-4, with D perhaps matching TRBD1 (5 bases). Trimming removed 4 bases from V and 4 bases from J, with 13 bases in between. CDR1 and CDR2 (germline): SQVTM, ANQGSEA. The CDR3 covers 14 residues. The CDR3 DNA sequence: TGCAGCGTTGCCAGAGGGGCCGGTAATGAAAAACTGTTTTTT. Protein sequence: CSVARGAGNEKLFF.

The chain combines TRBV10-3 with TRBJ2-5, with TRBD2 as a possible D gene (6 bases). The end of the DNA fits TRBJ2-1 better, so the J call may be wrong. This CDR3 has 15 residues. Germline values: CDR1 ENHRY, CDR2 SYGVKD. CDR3 sequence reads: CAISEPTRGGETQFF. In nucleotides, the CDR3 is TGTGCCATCAGTGAGCCGACTAGGGGCGGAGAGACCCAGTTCTTC.

The table lists this clonotype with many counts. The genes are TRBV20-1 and TRBJ2-3; 11 bases map to TRBD2. Germline V lookup: CDR1 DFQATT, CDR2 SNEGSKA (reference sequence). Trimming removed 6 bases from V and 2 bases from J; junction bases left unmatched: 10. The CDR3 has 16 amino acids. Here the CDR3 reads CSARGTSGTATDTQYF. In DNA form, the CDR3 reads TGCAGTGCCCGAGGGACTAGCGGTACGGCCACAGATACGCAGTATTTT.

The chain uses TRBV7-2 and TRBJ1-6; D not certain. Germline lookup yields CDR1 SGHTA and CDR2 FQGNSA. The CDR3 consists of 14 residues. Trimming left V 5 bases short and J 5 bases short, with 10 bases between. The CDR3 region is CASSLKSDNSPLHF. CDR3 coding DNA: TGTGCCAGCAGCCTTAAATCGGATAATTCACCCCTCCACTTT.

This clonotype was seen a handful of times. The chain links TRBV7-2 to TRBJ2-5; perhaps TRBD2 as D (7 bases). Germline loops: CDR1 SGHTA, CDR2 FQGNSA. This CDR3 has 15 residues. Trimming left V 0 bases short and J 1 base short, with 9 bases between. This CDR3 is CASSLAGGGQETQYF. DNA of the CDR3: TGTGCCAGCAGCTTAGCGGGAGGGGGCCAAGAGACCCAGTACTTC.

The chain carries TRBV7-2 and TRBJ2-3; 15 bases line up with TRBD2. With 11 bases clipped from V and 1 base from J, the junction kept 10 bases outside the gene matches. Per the germline V gene, CDR1 is SGHTA and CDR2 is FQGNSA. The CDR3 runs 17 residues. The CDR3 loop reads CASGGLAGGVRTDTQYF. CDR3 nucleotides: TGTGCCTCAGGAGGACTAGCGGGAGGGGTACGCACAGATACGCAGTATTTT. The full variable domain, with the rest looked up from reference TRBV7-2 and TRBJ2-3, is GAGVSQSPSNKVTEKGKDVELRCDPISGHTALYWYRQSLGQGLEFLIYFQGNSAPDKSGLPSDRFSAERTGGSVSTLTIQRTQQEDSAVYLCASGGLAGGVRTDTQYFGPGTRLTVL.

The gene calls are TRBV4-2 and TRBJ2-3; D remains unclear. The V gene lost 5 bases and the J gene lost 3 bases, with 6 bases spanning the gap. From germline, CDR1 is LGHNA and CDR2 YNFKEQ. The CDR3 covers 12 residues. The CDR3 region is CASSTPTDTQYF. The DNA of the CDR3 is TGTGCCAGCAGCACCCCGACAGATACGCAGTATTTT.

CDR3 in amino acids: CASSSPRRDRVTYNEQFF. CDR3 sequence (DNA): TGTGCCAGCAGCTCCCCCCGACGTGACAGGGTAACCTACAATGAGCAGTTCTTC. The chain couples TRBV7-8 to TRBJ2-1, with 7 bases lining up with TRBD1. Germline values: CDR1 SGHVS, CDR2 FQNEAQ. The CDR3 loop spans 18 amino acids. J lost 2 bases, V lost 4 bases, and 14 bases had no gene match.

The genes are TRBV7-2 and TRBJ2-3; D unclear. The CDR3 loop spans 16 amino acids. The germline V gene encodes CDR1 SGHTA and CDR2 FQGNSA. Trimming stripped 2 bases from V and 2 bases from J, with 14 bases between. CDR3 sequence (DNA): TGTGCCAGCAGCTTAAGTGCAGCCCGAAACACAGATACGCAGTATTTT. Translation gives CASSLSAARNTDTQYF. The full variable domain, in which reference TRBV7-2 and TRBJ2-3 provide the parts outside the CDR3, is GAGVSQSPSNKVTEKGKDVELRCDPISGHTALYWYRQSLGQGLEFLIYFQGNSAPDKSGLPSDRFSAERTGGSVSTLTIQRTQQEDSAVYLCASSLSAARNTDTQYFGPGTRLTVL.

This chain connects TRBV4-3 to TRBJ1-4; D is possibly TRBD1 (5 bases). Germline V lookup: CDR1 LGHNA, CDR2 YSLEER. This CDR3 is built from 16 residues. Trimming took off 1 base at V and 3 bases at J, with 12 bases between the two ends. Here the CDR3 DNA reads TGCGCCAGCAGCCAAGGAAAGGGGCTGTCTAATGAAAAACTGTTTTTT. The encoded protein is CASSQGKGLSNEKLFF.

The table lists this clonotype with a few counts. V and J are TRBV3-1 and TRBJ2-7; 8 bases align to TRBD2. The V gene's germline CDR1 is LGHDT and CDR2 YNNKEL (reference sequence). The CDR3 is made up of 16 amino acids. V dropped 3 bases and J dropped 7; count of bases not matched to a gene: 14. The CDR3 bases are TGTGCCAGCAGCCACGTAGGCGGGGGGCGCGGCAATGAGCAGTACTTC. Its translation is CASSHVGGGRGNEQYF.

This chain connects TRBV20-1 to TRBJ1-6; 7 nucleotides match TRBD1. CDR1 and CDR2 (germline): DFQATT, SNEGSKA (reference sequence). V shed 0 bases and J 3 bases; nucleotides not matched to a gene: 2. The CDR3 is 15 amino acids. CDR3 sequence (DNA): TGCAGTGCTAGAGAGCGACAGGGCTATAATTCACCCCTCCACTTT. This codes for CSARERQGYNSPLHF.

The V call is TRBV28, the J call TRBJ2-4, with 7 bases lining up with TRBD1. V was pared by 5 bases and J by 5 bases, with 6 bases of the junction left unmatched. This CDR3 is built from 14 residues. Germline lookup yields CDR1 MDHEN and CDR2 SYDVKM. Here the CDR3 DNA reads TGTGCCAGCAGTCTGGACAGGCTCCAAAACATTCAGTACTTC. Its translation is CASSLDRLQNIQYF.

J is TRBJ2-3 and V is TRBV4-2, with a tentative D call TRBD2 (5 bases). The V end lost 8 bases, the J end lost 0 bases, and 12 bases lay between the germline ends. In germline, CDR1 is LGHNA, CDR2 YNFKEQ. The CDR3 length is 14 residues. The CDR3 bases are TGTGCCAGCTCTAGCCGGGGTAGCACAGATACGCAGTATTTT. Residues: CASSSRGSTDTQYF.

This clonotype appeared a few times. The V and J genes are TRBV7-2 and TRBJ2-1, with D possibly being TRBD1 or TRBD2 (5 bases each). Trimming took off 3 bases at V and 5 bases at J, with 14 bases between the two ends. In germline, CDR1 is SGHTA, CDR2 FQGNSA. There are 15 residues in the CDR3. The CDR3 DNA is TGTGCCAGCAGCTTGGGACCGCTAAGGAACAATGAGCAGTTCTTC. Translated: CASSLGPLRNNEQFF.

The chain has TRBV28 and TRBJ2-7, with a possible D match to TRBD2 (5 bases). The V end lost 7 bases, the J end lost 0 bases, and 13 bases lay between the germline ends. This CDR3 region has 14 residues. From germline, CDR1 is MDHEN and CDR2 SYDVKM. The CDR3 is CASKNGGSSYEQYF. The CDR3 nucleotides read TGTGCCAGCAAAAACGGTGGGAGCTCCTACGAGCAGTACTTC.